These 6 T cell receptor beta chains share one sample of origin, sequenced in a study of blood T cell repertoires in COVID-19. Generated by immunoSEQ multiplex PCR, the TCRdb table keeps only in-frame clones and is missing some. Here the sample spans 130,000 or so clones, about nine tenths being singletons. Sequencing was carried out using peripheral blood. The receptors were gathered from a middle-aged man with active COVID-19.

The rearrangement links TRBV5-1 to TRBJ1-4; 7 bases agree with TRBD1. CDR3 length equals 16 residues. Germline CDR1 and CDR2: SGHRS and YFSETQ. The V gene end was trimmed by 4 bases and the J gene end by 0 bases; junction bases not matched to a gene: 6. The CDR3 sequence is CASSLGGTATNEKLFF. The CDR3 DNA reads as TGCGCCAGCAGCCTCGGAGGGACAGCAACTAATGAAAAACTGTTTTTT.

In its sample, this clone was seen once. The rearrangement joins TRBV3-1 (or the pseudogene TRBV3-2) to TRBJ2-7, with 7 bases that match TRBD2. Unmatched junction bases numbered 2, after V lost 4 bases and J lost 2 bases. CDR1 and CDR2 (germline): LGHDT, YNNKEL (reference sequence). This CDR3 region has 13 residues. CDR3 sequence: CASSPAGPYEQYF. The CDR3 nucleotides read TGTGCCAGCAGCCCAGCGGGGCCCTACGAGCAGTACTTC.

The V and J genes are TRBV10-3 and TRBJ2-5, with a weak D call TRBD1 (5 bases). The CDR3 runs to 14 residues. Deletions cut 6 bases from V and 2 bases from J, with 13 bases between. Germline CDR1 reads ENHRY; CDR2 reads SYGVKD. CDR3 protein: CAISENRLQETQYF. The DNA for the CDR3 is TGTGCCATCAGCGAGAACAGGTTACAAGAGACCCAGTACTTC.

The chain joins TRBV9 to TRBJ2-2; possible D gene TRBD2, 7 bases. Germline V lookup: CDR1 SGDLS, CDR2 YYNGEE. The CDR3 runs to 15 residues. Deletions cut 4 bases from V and 4 bases from J, with 14 bases between. The CDR3 region is CASSSRGAGTGELFF. The CDR3 DNA sequence: TGTGCCAGCAGCTCCCGGGGGGCCGGCACCGGGGAGCTGTTTTTT.

This clone occurred once. This chain connects TRBV6-6 to TRBJ2-1; TRBD1 might be the D (6 bases). Germline V lookup: CDR1 MNHNY, CDR2 SVGAGI (reference sequence). Trimming took off 0 bases at V and 5 bases at J, with 14 bases between the two ends. The CDR3 length is 16 residues. CDR3 bases: TGTGCCAGCAGTTACTCCCTTGGACAGCCAAACAATGAGCAGTTCTTC. This sequence encodes CASSYSLGQPNNEQFF.

This chain connects TRBV9 to TRBJ1-3; D unresolved. The CDR3 length is 16 residues. V lost 0 bases to trimming and J lost 4 bases, with 14 bases between them. Germline V gene sequence: CDR1 SGDLS, CDR2 YYNGEE. The CDR3 here is CASSVVGSIQGNTIYF. Here the CDR3 DNA reads TGTGCCAGCAGCGTAGTTGGCAGTATACAAGGAAACACCATATATTTT.